The 19 T cell receptor beta chains presented below share a single source sample, sequenced in a study of T cell clones after liver transplantation (dated by TCRdb to between 2018 and 2021). The time point label corresponds to: pre-transplant. The library was generated by the immunoSEQ multiplex PCR assay. Drawn from immuneACCESS, this table holds only the in-frame rearrangements with V and J called that TCRdb kept. Clones are partly lost; checked studies trace under half to an unresolved V gene and leave the rest unexplained. The sample includes 68,000 or so clones, with over 70% observed a single time. Around 0.66% of the sample comes from the top ten. The sequences come from CD4+ T cells from blood, collected before liver transplant. Source of these receptors: a human donor who received a liver transplant.

The J gene is TRBJ1-1, the V gene TRBV18; the D is unclear. V lost 0 bases, J lost 1 base, and 6 bases lay in between. The CDR3 has 14 residues. From germline, CDR1 is KGHSH and CDR2 LQKENI. The CDR3 DNA is TGTGCCAGCTCACCACCGACCGGGAACACTGAAGCTTTCTTT. Translation gives CASSPPTGNTEAFF.

This clone has just one count. The V and J genes are TRBV6-5 and TRBJ2-7, with 9 nucleotides matching TRBD2. Germline V gene lookup returns CDR1 MNHEY and CDR2 SVGAGI. The CDR3 runs to 14 residues. J was trimmed by 4 bases and V by 5 bases; bases with no gene match: 6. CDR3 DNA sequence: TGTGCCAGCAGTACGGGGGCGGGAGGGTACGAGCAGTACTTC. Translating gives CASSTGAGGYEQYF.

This clone was found a few times. The V call is TRBV28, the J call TRBJ1-2, with 9 bases matching TRBD1. V lost 8 bases and J lost 6; bases outside the gene matches: 7. The CDR3 contains 13 residues. The germline V gene encodes CDR1 MDHEN and CDR2 SYDVKM. This chain's CDR3 is CASGSGTGNGYTF. The CDR3, as DNA: TGTGCCAGCGGATCCGGGACAGGGAATGGCTACACCTTC.

This sequence joins TRBV28 and TRBJ1-1; D remains unclear. CDR3 length equals 14 residues. V was cut by 3 bases and J by 4 bases, with 12 bases left in between. CDR1 and CDR2 from the germline V gene are MDHEN and SYDVKM. Here the CDR3 DNA reads TGTGCCAGCAGTTTCTCTAATTCCGGCACTGAAGCTTTCTTT. Encoded protein: CASSFSNSGTEAFF.

The genes are TRBV5-1 and TRBJ1-1; D not certain. Germline V lookup: CDR1 SGHRS, CDR2 YFSETQ. The CDR3 runs to 13 residues. Trimming shortened V by 0 bases and J by 6 bases, and 9 bases separated the two germline ends. The CDR3 sequence: CASSLAGSSEAFF. The CDR3 nucleotides read TGCGCCAGCAGCTTGGCCGGGAGCTCTGAAGCTTTCTTT.

This chain connects TRBV5-6 to TRBJ1-1, with D perhaps matching TRBD1 (6 bases). CDR1 is SGHDT, CDR2 YYEEEE, per germline. V was trimmed by 4 bases and J by 4 bases, leaving 14 bases between them. The CDR3 is 14 amino acids. CDR3 sequence: CASSRLQGRTEAFF. In DNA form, the CDR3 reads TGTGCCAGCAGCAGGTTACAGGGTCGCACTGAAGCTTTCTTT.

The CDR3 reads CASSLEKPYNEQFF. CDR3 coding DNA: TGTGCCAGCAGCTTGGAGAAACCCTACAATGAGCAGTTCTTC. The chain uses TRBV5-8 and TRBJ2-1; D unresolved. Trimming stripped 0 bases from V and 2 bases from J, with 6 bases between. Looked up from germline, CDR1 is SGHTS and CDR2 is YDEGEE. The CDR3 is made up of 14 amino acids.

The chain joins TRBV5-1 to TRBJ2-7; tentatively, D is TRBD1 (6 bases). This CDR3 contains 14 residues. Looked up from germline, CDR1 is SGHRS and CDR2 is YFSETQ. V lost 4 bases to trimming and J lost 3 bases, with 14 bases between them. CDR3 amino acids: CASSPRDIDYEQYF. The CDR3, as DNA: TGCGCCAGCAGCCCCAGGGACATTGACTACGAGCAGTACTTC.

The rearrangement links TRBV23-1 to TRBJ1-1; 7 bases agree with TRBD1. TRBV23-1 is an ORF; its function is uncertain. The CDR3 totals 15 residues. Here the CDR3 reads CVPDKTGIPNTEAFF. The CDR3 region has the DNA TGCGTACCGGACAAGACAGGGATCCCGAACACTGAAGCTTTCTTT.

This CDR3 reads CASRYRQSYYGYTF. The CDR3 coding sequence is TGTGCCAGCAGGTACAGGCAGTCTTACTATGGCTACACCTTC. The chain joins TRBV28 to TRBJ1-2, with a possible D match to TRBD1 (5 bases). The CDR3 covers 14 residues. Germline V gene lookup returns CDR1 MDHEN and CDR2 SYDVKM. Between the trimmed V and J ends, which lost 6 bases and 3 bases, there was a span of 14 bases.

The chain combines TRBV6-5 with TRBJ2-7; the match to TRBD1 covers 10 bases. Germline CDR1 is MNHEY and CDR2 is SVGAGI. This CDR3 is built from 15 residues. V lost 4 bases, J lost 3 bases, and 6 bases stayed unmatched. The CDR3 bases are TGTGCCAGCAGTTCCCCCGGGACAGGGGTCTACGAGCAGTACTTC. It is translated as CASSSPGTGVYEQYF.

This chain links TRBV6-5 with TRBJ2-7; TRBD1 aligns across 9 bases. Germline CDR1 and CDR2: MNHEY and SVGAGI. The CDR3 runs to 14 residues. V trimming: 6 bases; J trimming: 5 bases; junction bases outside the gene matches: 8. The CDR3 DNA reads TGTGCCAGCAGACGACAGGGGGTAGAGAACGAGCAGTACTTC. This gives the protein CASRRQGVENEQYF.

The chain's CDR3 is CSVVGGGATQETQYF. The CDR3 nucleotides read TGCAGCGTTGTTGGGGGTGGGGCTACGCAAGAGACCCAGTACTTC. The rearrangement joins TRBV29-1 to TRBJ2-5; either TRBD1 or TRBD2 may supply D (5 bases each). The germline V gene has CDR1 SQVTM and CDR2 ANQGSEA. This CDR3 contains 15 residues. With 4 bases removed from V and 2 bases from J, the gap between germline ends came to 17 bases.

This clone appeared once. This sequence joins TRBV10-2 and TRBJ1-1; TRBD1 matches 7 bases. V dropped 4 bases and J dropped 4; count of bases not matched to a gene: 6. CDR3 size: 14 residues. The germline V gene has CDR1 WSHSY and CDR2 SAAADI. CDR3 nucleotides: TGCGCCAGCAGTGTTTCAGGGGGGAGCACTGAAGCTTTCTTT. It encodes CASSVSGGSTEAFF.

The chain links TRBV18 to TRBJ2-5; 13 nucleotides line up with TRBD2. J gave up 5 bases and V 2 bases, and 8 bases lay outside the gene matches. CDR3 length: 17 residues. Germline CDR1 KGHSH, CDR2 LQKENI. The CDR3 DNA sequence: TGTGCCAGCTCACCAACGAGGACTAGCGGGAGTCTTGAGACCCAGTACTTC. It translates to CASSPTRTSGSLETQYF.

The CDR3 coding sequence is TGTGCCAGCAGCTTGGCGGGAGTGGGAAACACCGGGGAGCTGTTTTTT. The encoded protein is CASSLAGVGNTGELFF. The chain combines TRBV11-3 with TRBJ2-2, with 7 bases aligning to TRBD2. The V segment lost 3 bases and the J segment 2 bases; nucleotides outside the gene matches: 6. CDR1 is SGHNT, CDR2 YENEEA, per germline. The CDR3 spans 16 residues.

This sequence joins TRBV18 and TRBJ1-5, with 9 bases identical to TRBD1. The CDR3 has 17 residues. Germline V gene sequence: CDR1 KGHSH, CDR2 LQKENI. The trim removed 6 bases at V and 0 bases at J, leaving 9 bases unmatched. CDR3 residues: CASSRDREHYSNQPQHF. DNA for the CDR3: TGTGCCAGCTCCCGGGACAGGGAACATTATAGCAATCAGCCCCAGCATTTT.

This sequence joins TRBV27 and TRBJ2-7; TRBD1 matches at 7 bases. Germline trimming cut 5 bases from V and 6 bases from J; bases unmatched to any gene: 10. Per germline, CDR1 MNHEY and CDR2 SMNVEV (reference sequence). The length of the CDR3 is 14 residues. In DNA, the CDR3 is TGTGCCAGCAGTCCCGGGACAGCCGCCTCCGAGCAGTACTTC. Amino acids: CASSPGTAASEQYF.

J is TRBJ1-1 and V is TRBV6-1; tentative D call: TRBD1 (6 bases). Trimming pared 0 bases from V and 1 base from J, leaving 9 bases between. The germline CDR1 and CDR2 sequences are MNHNS and SASEGT. CDR3 length: 15 residues. CDR3 sequence: CASSEAQGWNTEAFF. Here the CDR3 DNA reads TGTGCCAGCAGTGAAGCGCAGGGGTGGAACACTGAAGCTTTCTTT.